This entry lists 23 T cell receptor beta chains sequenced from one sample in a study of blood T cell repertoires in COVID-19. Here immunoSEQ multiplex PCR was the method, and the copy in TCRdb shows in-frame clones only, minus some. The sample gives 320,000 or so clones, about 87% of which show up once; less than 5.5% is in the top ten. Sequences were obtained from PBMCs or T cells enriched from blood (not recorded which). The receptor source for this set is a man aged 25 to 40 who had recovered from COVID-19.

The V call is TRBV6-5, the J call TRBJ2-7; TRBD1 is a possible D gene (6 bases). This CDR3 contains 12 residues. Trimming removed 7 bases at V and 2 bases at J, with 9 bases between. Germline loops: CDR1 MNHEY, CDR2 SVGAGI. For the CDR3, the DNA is TGTGCCAGCACGGCAGGGGCCTACGAGCAGTACTTC. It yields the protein CASTAGAYEQYF.

CDR3 region: CASSEGTSGGRETQYF. The CDR3 DNA follows: TGTGCCAGCAGCGAAGGGACTAGCGGGGGAAGGGAGACCCAGTACTTC. The chain recombines TRBV7-7 with TRBJ2-5, with 14 bases matching TRBD2. V dropped 5 bases and J dropped 5; count of bases not matched to a gene: 7. The CDR3 covers 16 residues. The germline V gene has CDR1 SSHAT and CDR2 FNYEAQ (reference sequence).

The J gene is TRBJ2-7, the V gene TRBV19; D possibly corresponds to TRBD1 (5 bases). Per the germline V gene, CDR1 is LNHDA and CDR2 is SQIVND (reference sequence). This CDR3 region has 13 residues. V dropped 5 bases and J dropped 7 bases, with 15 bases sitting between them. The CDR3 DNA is TGTGCCAGTAGTTGGTCAGGGTCAGGGGAGCAGTACTTC. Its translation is CASSWSGSGEQYF.

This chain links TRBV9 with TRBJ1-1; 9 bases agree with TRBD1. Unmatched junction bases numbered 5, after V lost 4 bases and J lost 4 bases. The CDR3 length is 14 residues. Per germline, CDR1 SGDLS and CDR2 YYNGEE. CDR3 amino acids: CASSRLDRGTEAFF. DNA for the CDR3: TGTGCCAGCAGCAGATTGGACAGGGGCACTGAAGCTTTCTTT.

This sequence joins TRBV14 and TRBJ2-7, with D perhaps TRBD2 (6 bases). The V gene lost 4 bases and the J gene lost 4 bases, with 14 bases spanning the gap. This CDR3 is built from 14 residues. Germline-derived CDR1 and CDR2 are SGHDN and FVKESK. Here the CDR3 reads CASSPPGVVYEQYF. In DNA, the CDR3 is TGTGCCAGCAGCCCCCCGGGGGTAGTGTACGAGCAGTACTTC.

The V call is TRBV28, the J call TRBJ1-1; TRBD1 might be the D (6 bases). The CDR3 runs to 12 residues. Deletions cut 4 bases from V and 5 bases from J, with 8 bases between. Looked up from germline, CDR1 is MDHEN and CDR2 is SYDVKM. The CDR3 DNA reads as TGTGCCAGCAGTTCAAGGGGGACTGAAGCTTTCTTT. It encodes CASSSRGTEAFF.

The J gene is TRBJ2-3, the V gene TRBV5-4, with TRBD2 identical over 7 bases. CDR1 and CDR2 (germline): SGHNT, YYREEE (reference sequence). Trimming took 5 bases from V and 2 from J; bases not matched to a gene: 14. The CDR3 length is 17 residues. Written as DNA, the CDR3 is TGTGCCAGCAGTACCAAACCGGGGGGTCGTTTCACAGATACGCAGTATTTT. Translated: CASSTKPGGRFTDTQYF. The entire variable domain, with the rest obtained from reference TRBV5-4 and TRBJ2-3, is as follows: ETGVTQSPTHLIKTRGQQVTLRCSSQSGHNTVSWYQQALGQGPQFIFQYYREEENGRGNFPPRFSGLQFPNYSSELNVNALELDDSALYLCASSTKPGGRFTDTQYFGPGTRLTVL.

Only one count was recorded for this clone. This CDR3 is CASSPTGLSGVEAFF. The CDR3 bases are TGTGCCAGCAGCCCCACAGGGCTCTCAGGGGTTGAAGCTTTCTTT. V gene TRBV7-9 combines with J gene TRBJ1-1; possibly TRBD1 for D (6 bases). Germline CDR1 SEHNR, CDR2 FQNEAQ (reference sequence). V lost 5 bases to trimming and J lost 7 bases, with 20 bases between them. The CDR3 has 15 amino acids. Complete variable domain (other parts from reference TRBV7-9 and TRBJ1-1): DTGVSQNPRHKITKRGQNVTFRCDPISEHNRLYWYRQTLGQGPEFLTYFQNEAQLEKSRLLSDRFSAERPKGSFSTLEIQRTEQGDSAMYLCASSPTGLSGVEAFFGQGTRLTVV.

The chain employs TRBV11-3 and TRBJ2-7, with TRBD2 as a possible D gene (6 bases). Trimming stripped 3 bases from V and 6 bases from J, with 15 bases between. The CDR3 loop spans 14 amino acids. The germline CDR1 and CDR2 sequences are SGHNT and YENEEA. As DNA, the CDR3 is TGTGCCAGCAGCTTCAGGGCTGGGGACTCCGAGCAGTACTTC. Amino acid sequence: CASSFRAGDSEQYF. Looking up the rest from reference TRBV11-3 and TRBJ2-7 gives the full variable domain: EAGVVQSPRYKIIEKKQPVAFWCNPISGHNTLYWYLQNLGQGPELLIRYENEEAVDDSQLPKDRFSAERLKGVDSTLKIQPAELGDSAVYLCASSFRAGDSEQYFGPGTRLTVT.

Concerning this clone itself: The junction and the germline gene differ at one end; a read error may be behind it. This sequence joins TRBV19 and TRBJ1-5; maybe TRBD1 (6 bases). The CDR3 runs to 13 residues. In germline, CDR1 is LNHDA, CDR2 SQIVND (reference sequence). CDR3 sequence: CASSSRQAQAQHF. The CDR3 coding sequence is TGTGCCAGTAGTTCCCGACAGGCTCAGGCCCAGCATTTT. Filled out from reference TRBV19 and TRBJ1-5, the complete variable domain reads DGGITQSPKYLFRKEGQNVTLSCEQNLNHDAMYWYRQDPGQGLRLIYYSQIVNDFQKGDIAEGYSVSREKKESFPLTVTSAQKNPTAFYLCASSSRQAQAQHFGDGTRLSIL.

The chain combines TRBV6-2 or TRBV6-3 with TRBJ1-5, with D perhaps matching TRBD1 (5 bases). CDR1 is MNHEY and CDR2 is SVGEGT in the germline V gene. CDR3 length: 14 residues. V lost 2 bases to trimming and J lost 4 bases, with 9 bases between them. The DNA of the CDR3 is TGTGCCAGCAGTTACCTCCGGGGGAATCAGCCCCAGCATTTT. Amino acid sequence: CASSYLRGNQPQHF.

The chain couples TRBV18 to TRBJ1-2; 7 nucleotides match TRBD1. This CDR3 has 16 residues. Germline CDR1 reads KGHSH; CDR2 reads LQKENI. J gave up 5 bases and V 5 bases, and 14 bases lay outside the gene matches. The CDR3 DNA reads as TGTGCCAGCTCAGGACAGGATTTGTTCCTGGGTTATGGCTACACCTTC. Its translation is CASSGQDLFLGYGYTF.

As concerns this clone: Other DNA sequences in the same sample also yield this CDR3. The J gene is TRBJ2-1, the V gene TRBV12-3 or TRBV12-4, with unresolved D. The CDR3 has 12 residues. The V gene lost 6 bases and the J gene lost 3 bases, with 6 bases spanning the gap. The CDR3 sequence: CASRLGYNEQFF. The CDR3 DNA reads TGTGCCAGCAGGCTAGGCTACAATGAGCAGTTCTTC.

DNA of the CDR3: TGTGCCAGCAGCCCCCTCAATCAGCCCCAGCATTTT. Amino acids: CASSPLNQPQHF. This chain links TRBV7-6 with TRBJ1-5; no clear D gene. This CDR3 region has 12 residues. V shed 5 bases and J shed 3 bases, with 5 bases lying between them. Germline V gives CDR1 SGHVS, CDR2 FNYEAQ.

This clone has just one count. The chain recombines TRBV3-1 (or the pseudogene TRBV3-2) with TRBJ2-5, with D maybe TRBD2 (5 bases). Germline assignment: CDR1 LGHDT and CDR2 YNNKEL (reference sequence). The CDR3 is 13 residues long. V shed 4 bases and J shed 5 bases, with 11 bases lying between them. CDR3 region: CASSPESGETQYF. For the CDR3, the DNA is TGTGCCAGCAGCCCTGAGTCGGGGGAGACCCAGTACTTC.

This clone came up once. The CDR3 region is CASSLDSSSTDTQYF. As DNA, the CDR3 is TGCGCCAGCAGCCTGGACTCTTCTAGCACAGATACGCAGTATTTT. The V gene is TRBV5-1, the J gene TRBJ2-3, with D possibly being TRBD2 (5 bases). CDR3 length equals 15 residues. The V end lost 4 bases, the J end lost 0 bases, and 12 bases lay between the germline ends. CDR1 is SGHRS and CDR2 is YFSETQ in the germline V gene.

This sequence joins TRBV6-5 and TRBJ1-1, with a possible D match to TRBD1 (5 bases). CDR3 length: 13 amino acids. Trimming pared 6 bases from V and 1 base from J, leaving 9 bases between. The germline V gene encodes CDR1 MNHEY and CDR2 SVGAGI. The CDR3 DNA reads TGTGCCAGCAGCTTTACAGGGAACACTGAAGCTTTCTTT. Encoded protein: CASSFTGNTEAFF.

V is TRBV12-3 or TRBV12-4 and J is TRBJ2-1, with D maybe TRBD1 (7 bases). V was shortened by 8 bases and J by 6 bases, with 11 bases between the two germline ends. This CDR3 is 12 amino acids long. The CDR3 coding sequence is TGTGCCAGCGGGCAGGGGGGCAATGAGCAGTTCTTC. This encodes CASGQGGNEQFF.

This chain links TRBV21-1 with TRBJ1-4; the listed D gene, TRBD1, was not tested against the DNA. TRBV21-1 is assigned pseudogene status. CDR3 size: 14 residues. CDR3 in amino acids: CASSRGTVNEKLFF. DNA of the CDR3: TGTGCCAGCTCCCGCGGGACAGTCAATGAAAAACTGTTTTTT.

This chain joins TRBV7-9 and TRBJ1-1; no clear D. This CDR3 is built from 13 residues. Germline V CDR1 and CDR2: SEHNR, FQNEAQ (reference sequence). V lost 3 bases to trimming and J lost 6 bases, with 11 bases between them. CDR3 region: CASSFRGKAEAFF. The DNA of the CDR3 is TGTGCCAGCAGCTTCCGCGGGAAGGCTGAAGCTTTCTTT. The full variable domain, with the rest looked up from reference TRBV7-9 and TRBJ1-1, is DTGVSQNPRHKITKRGQNVTFRCDPISEHNRLYWYRQTLGQGPEFLTYFQNEAQLEKSRLLSDRFSAERPKGSFSTLEIQRTEQGDSAMYLCASSFRGKAEAFFGQGTRLTVV.

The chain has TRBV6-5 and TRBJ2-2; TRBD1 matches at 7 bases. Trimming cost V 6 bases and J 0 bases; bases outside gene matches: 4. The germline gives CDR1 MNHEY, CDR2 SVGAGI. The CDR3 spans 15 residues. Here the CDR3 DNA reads TGTGCCAGCAGACCTCAGGGGGCGAACACCGGGGAGCTGTTTTTT. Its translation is CASRPQGANTGELFF.

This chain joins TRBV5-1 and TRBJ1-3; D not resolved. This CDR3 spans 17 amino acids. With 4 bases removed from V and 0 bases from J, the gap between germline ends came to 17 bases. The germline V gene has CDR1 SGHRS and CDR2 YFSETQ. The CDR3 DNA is TGCGCCAGCAGCCCGGGTGGTAGGCAAGACTCTGGAAACACCATATATTTT. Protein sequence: CASSPGGRQDSGNTIYF.

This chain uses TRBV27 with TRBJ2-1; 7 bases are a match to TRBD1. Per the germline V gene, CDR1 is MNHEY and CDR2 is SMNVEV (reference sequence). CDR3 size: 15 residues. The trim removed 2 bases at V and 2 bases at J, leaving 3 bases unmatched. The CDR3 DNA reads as TGTGCCAGCAGTTTAAACAGGGGAGCCTACAATGAGCAGTTCTTC. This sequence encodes CASSLNRGAYNEQFF.